These T cell receptor beta chains were read from a single sample in a study of Graves' ophthalmopathy and Graves' hyperthyroidism. From the multiplex PCR reads, TCRdb called clonotypes with MiXCR, one entry per CDR3 protein. Of about 620,000 distinct CDR3 sequences listed, approximately 21% are singletons. The sample comprised peripheral blood. These receptors were collected from a woman aged 18-29 years with stable Graves' hyperthyroidism. Some clones in this sample may be carry-over from other donors' samples. Each CDR3 is given with its conserved first and last residue. A D gene is named only where the DNA matches it firmly. Expanded clones are given a class, and other clones once, few, many or no size at all.

j_gene: TRBJ2-5; v_gene: TRBV12-3/TRBV12-4; abundance: many; d_gene: .; CDR3nt: TGTGCCAGCACATCTATGGGAGAGACCCAGTACTTC; CDR3aa: CASTSMGETQYF
j_gene: TRBJ2-7; v_gene: TRBV30; abundance: .; d_gene: TRBD1; CDR3nt: TGTGCCTGGACCGGGACAGACCCCTACGAGCAGTACTTC; CDR3aa: CAWTGTDPYEQYF
j_gene: TRBJ1-5; v_gene: TRBV20-1; abundance: few; d_gene: TRBD1; CDR3nt: TGCAGTGCTATAGGGATGACAGGGGACGTTCAGCCCCAGCATTTT; CDR3aa: CSAIGMTGDVQPQHF
j_gene: TRBJ2-7; v_gene: TRBV6-1; abundance: .; d_gene: .; CDR3nt: TGTGCCAGCAGTGAAGAGGGAATGGGAGGCTACGAGCAGTACTTC; CDR3aa: CASSEEGMGGYEQYF
j_gene: TRBJ2-7; v_gene: TRBV6-5; abundance: .; d_gene: .; CDR3nt: TGTGCCAGCAGTTATCGCGACAGAACCTACGAGCAGTACTTC; CDR3aa: CASSYRDRTYEQYF
j_gene: TRBJ1-1; v_gene: TRBV11-2; abundance: .; d_gene: TRBD1; CDR3nt: TGTGCCAGCAGCAAAGATCCAGGGGGATACACTGAAGCTTTCTTT; CDR3aa: CASSKDPGGYTEAFF
j_gene: TRBJ1-3; v_gene: TRBV2; abundance: .; d_gene: .; CDR3nt: TGTGCCAGCAGTGAGGACGGGAGGAACACCATATATTTT; CDR3aa: CASSEDGRNTIYF
j_gene: TRBJ1-2; v_gene: TRBV19; abundance: .; d_gene: .; CDR3nt: TGTGCCAGTAGTATAGGGTTAGGCAACTATGGCTACACCTTC; CDR3aa: CASSIGLGNYGYTF
j_gene: TRBJ1-1; v_gene: TRBV12-3/TRBV12-4; abundance: many; d_gene: .; CDR3nt: TGTGCCAGCGGAGGGGCCCACATGAACACTGAAGCTTTCTTT; CDR3aa: CASGGAHMNTEAFF
j_gene: TRBJ2-7; v_gene: TRBV12-5; abundance: few; d_gene: TRBD1; CDR3nt: TGTGCTAGTGGGGGACAGGGGGCGCGGGAGCAGTACTTC; CDR3aa: CASGGQGAREQYF
j_gene: TRBJ1-5; v_gene: TRBV12-3/TRBV12-4; abundance: many; d_gene: .; CDR3nt: TGTGCCAGCAGTTTAAAGCAGGGCGGGAGCAATCAGCCCCAGCATTTT; CDR3aa: CASSLKQGGSNQPQHF
j_gene: TRBJ1-5; v_gene: TRBV6-1; abundance: .; d_gene: .; CDR3nt: TGTGCCAGCAGACTCTCCCCTAGTGGCTCCAATCAGCCCCAGCATTTT; CDR3aa: CASRLSPSGSNQPQHF
j_gene: TRBJ2-7; v_gene: TRBV12-5; abundance: many; d_gene: TRBD2; CDR3nt: TGTGCTAGTGCTCGCCCTAGCGGGGGGTCTCTCTCCTACGAGCAGTACTTC; CDR3aa: CASARPSGGSLSYEQYF
j_gene: TRBJ2-5; v_gene: TRBV28; abundance: many; d_gene: TRBD1; CDR3nt: TGTGCCAGCAGTTTATTCAGGGGGCCTGGGGAGACCCAGTACTTC; CDR3aa: CASSLFRGPGETQYF
j_gene: TRBJ2-7; v_gene: TRBV3-1; abundance: few; d_gene: .; CDR3nt: TGTGCCAGCAGCCAAGCAGAGGGCGAGCAGTACTTC; CDR3aa: CASSQAEGEQYF
j_gene: TRBJ2-7; v_gene: TRBV20-1; abundance: .; d_gene: TRBD2; CDR3nt: TGCAGTGCTAGAGTAGGGCGGGAGTTTCGCGAGCAGTACTTC; CDR3aa: CSARVGREFREQYF
j_gene: TRBJ2-7; v_gene: TRBV12-3/TRBV12-4; abundance: .; d_gene: TRBD1; CDR3nt: TGTGTCAGTAGCCCGACAGGGGGCACCTACGAGCAGTACTTC; CDR3aa: CVSSPTGGTYEQYF
j_gene: TRBJ2-7; v_gene: TRBV7-2; abundance: many; d_gene: TRBD2; CDR3nt: TGTGCCAGCAGCCGAATGAGCGGGGGCCTTTACGAGCAGTACTTC; CDR3aa: CASSRMSGGLYEQYF
j_gene: TRBJ1-2; v_gene: TRBV19; abundance: .; d_gene: .; CDR3nt: TGTGCCAGTAGTACCCACACCTATGGCTACACCTTC; CDR3aa: CASSTHTYGYTF
j_gene: TRBJ2-2; v_gene: TRBV10-3; abundance: .; d_gene: .; CDR3nt: TGTGCCATCCTCCCTGGGGGCGCGGCTCACACCGGGGAGCTGTTTTTT; CDR3aa: CAILPGGAAHTGELFF
j_gene: TRBJ1-1; v_gene: TRBV7-7; abundance: .; d_gene: .; CDR3nt: TGTGCTAGACGAAGGTGGTGGAACACTGAAGCTTTCTTT; CDR3aa: CARRRWWNTEAFF
j_gene: TRBJ1-2; v_gene: TRBV20-1; abundance: .; d_gene: .; CDR3nt: TGCAGTGCTAGAGCGGGTGGGAGACAGGACAACTATGGCTACACCTTC; CDR3aa: CSARAGGRQDNYGYTF
j_gene: TRBJ2-4; v_gene: TRBV20-1; abundance: few; d_gene: TRBD1; CDR3nt: TGCAGTGCTAGAGATCAGATGACAGGGGTGGCTAAGTACTTC; CDR3aa: CSARDQMTGVAKYF
j_gene: TRBJ1-5; v_gene: TRBV6-5; abundance: .; d_gene: .; CDR3nt: TGTGCCAGCAGTTACATGGCAGTCCAGCCCCAGCATTTT; CDR3aa: CASSYMAVQPQHF
j_gene: TRBJ1-5; v_gene: TRBV9; abundance: many; d_gene: TRBD1; CDR3nt: TGTGCCAGCAGCGCGACAGGGTCAGGTCAGCCCCAGCATTTT; CDR3aa: CASSATGSGQPQHF
j_gene: TRBJ2-7; v_gene: TRBV20-1; abundance: many; d_gene: .; CDR3nt: TGCAGTGCTAGGTGGGGCTACGAGCAGTACTTC; CDR3aa: CSARWGYEQYF
j_gene: TRBJ1-1; v_gene: TRBV20-1; abundance: .; d_gene: .; CDR3nt: TGCAGTGCTCACCGGGATCTGGACACTGAAGCTTTCTTT; CDR3aa: CSAHRDLDTEAFF
j_gene: TRBJ2-5; v_gene: TRBV12-3/TRBV12-4; abundance: .; d_gene: TRBD2; CDR3nt: TGTGCCAGCAGCTGGGGGGGTGGGGAGACCCAGTACTTC; CDR3aa: CASSWGGGETQYF
j_gene: TRBJ1-5; v_gene: TRBV15; abundance: few; d_gene: .; CDR3nt: TGTGCCACCCGACAAACAGGCGATTATAGCAATCAGCCCCAGCATTTT; CDR3aa: CATRQTGDYSNQPQHF
j_gene: TRBJ1-2; v_gene: TRBV12-3/TRBV12-4; abundance: .; d_gene: TRBD1; CDR3nt: TGTGCCAGCACCCGGGACAGGGCAGGCTACACCTTC; CDR3aa: CASTRDRAGYTF
j_gene: TRBJ2-5; v_gene: TRBV20-1; abundance: .; d_gene: TRBD2; CDR3nt: TGCAGTGCTAGAGCTGCGTTGGTGCGGGAGAGAGAGACCCAGTACTTC; CDR3aa: CSARAALVRERETQYF
j_gene: TRBJ1-1; v_gene: TRBV28; abundance: many; d_gene: .; CDR3nt: TGTGCCAGCAGTTTATCCTCAAGCACTGAAGCTTTCTTT; CDR3aa: CASSLSSSTEAFF
j_gene: TRBJ2-7; v_gene: TRBV7-6; abundance: many; d_gene: .; CDR3nt: TGTGCCAGCAGCTTAAGTGCCTCGTCGGCAGGGACCTACGAGCAGTACTTC; CDR3aa: CASSLSASSAGTYEQYF
j_gene: TRBJ1-1; v_gene: TRBV20-1; abundance: .; d_gene: .; CDR3nt: TGCAGTGCTGGGCCTCGGAACACTGAAGCTTTCTTT; CDR3aa: CSAGPRNTEAFF
j_gene: TRBJ1-1; v_gene: TRBV20-1; abundance: many; d_gene: .; CDR3nt: TGCAGTGCCCAAACGTGGAGCAAGAACACTGAAGCTTTCTTT; CDR3aa: CSAQTWSKNTEAFF
j_gene: TRBJ2-7; v_gene: TRBV7-9; abundance: .; d_gene: .; CDR3nt: TGTGCCAGCAGCTCCTACAAGAGCTCCTACGAGCAGTACTTC; CDR3aa: CASSSYKSSYEQYF
j_gene: TRBJ2-1; v_gene: TRBV5-4; abundance: once; d_gene: TRBD2; CDR3nt: TGTGCCAGCAGCTTGCCTGCGGGGGGCCGGAGCAATGAGCAGTTCTTC; CDR3aa: CASSLPAGGRSNEQFF
j_gene: TRBJ2-5; v_gene: TRBV7-9; abundance: many; d_gene: .; CDR3nt: TGTGCCAGCAGCGTTCCTGGTCGAGCCCAAGAGACCCAGTACTTC; CDR3aa: CASSVPGRAQETQYF
j_gene: TRBJ2-7; v_gene: TRBV11-2; abundance: .; d_gene: .; CDR3nt: TGTGCCAGCAGCCCAAGACAGGCTAGCTACGAGCAGTACTTC; CDR3aa: CASSPRQASYEQYF
j_gene: TRBJ2-5; v_gene: TRBV18; abundance: few; d_gene: .; CDR3nt: TGTGCCAGCTCACCACCCCGGACCGGGTACCAAGAGACCCAGTACTTC; CDR3aa: CASSPPRTGYQETQYF
j_gene: TRBJ1-1; v_gene: TRBV20-1; abundance: .; d_gene: TRBD1; CDR3nt: TGCAGTGCTAGAGGAGGTACGGACAGGCGGGGCACTGAAGCTTTCTTT; CDR3aa: CSARGGTDRRGTEAFF
j_gene: TRBJ1-2; v_gene: TRBV11-2; abundance: many; d_gene: .; CDR3nt: TGTGCCAGCAGCTTAGATGACAGGATCTATGGCTACACCTTC; CDR3aa: CASSLDDRIYGYTF
j_gene: TRBJ1-2; v_gene: TRBV6-5; abundance: .; d_gene: .; CDR3nt: TGTGCCAGCAGTTACTCGCCTCGACAGACCTATGGCTACACCTTC; CDR3aa: CASSYSPRQTYGYTF
j_gene: TRBJ2-7; v_gene: TRBV2; abundance: once; d_gene: .; CDR3nt: TGTGCCAGCAGACCGACTCTCCTTGGGGATTACGAGCAGTACTTC; CDR3aa: CASRPTLLGDYEQYF
j_gene: TRBJ2-7; v_gene: TRBV27; abundance: many; d_gene: TRBD2; CDR3nt: TGTGCCAGCAGTCTAGCGGCAATCAACGAGCAGTACTTC; CDR3aa: CASSLAAINEQYF
j_gene: TRBJ1-5; v_gene: TRBV12-3/TRBV12-4; abundance: .; d_gene: .; CDR3nt: TGTGCCGGGGGGGAGCAGGGCCAGCCCCAGCATTTT; CDR3aa: CAGGEQGQPQHF
j_gene: TRBJ1-1; v_gene: TRBV9; abundance: many; d_gene: .; CDR3nt: TGTGCCAGCAGCGTAGAGAGAGACACTGAAGCTTTCTTT; CDR3aa: CASSVERDTEAFF
j_gene: TRBJ1-5; v_gene: TRBV20-1; abundance: few; d_gene: .; CDR3nt: TGCAGTGCTATGAACAGGAAGCATCAGCCCCAGCATTTT; CDR3aa: CSAMNRKHQPQHF
j_gene: TRBJ2-5; v_gene: TRBV20-1; abundance: .; d_gene: .; CDR3nt: TGCAGTGCTATCGCTAGCTGGGAGACCCAGTACTTC; CDR3aa: CSAIASWETQYF
j_gene: TRBJ2-5; v_gene: TRBV20-1; abundance: .; d_gene: .; CDR3nt: TGCAGTGCTACCCTTCCTACTGGAGAAGAGACCCAGTACTTC; CDR3aa: CSATLPTGEETQYF